Following are 18 T cell receptor beta chains from one sample sequenced in a study of blood T cells in healthy people across ages. Then a second PCR, running roughly 6 to 11 cycles, was carried out with a sample-barcoded 5' primer and a J-beta primer mix. MiXCR was run by TCRdb on the 5' RACE reads, yielding one entry per CDR3 protein. The table has 750,000 to 950,000 distinct CDR3 sequences, roughly 24% seen once; the top ten hold over 2.5%. The sample was also linked to a second study, of T cells of mothers and their children.

Material: blood. These TCRs come from a boy aged 5-17 years in good health.

The table lists this clonotype with a few counts. V and J are TRBV20-1 and TRBJ1-5; no clear D. Trimming shortened V by 3 bases and J by 2 bases, and 11 bases separated the two germline ends. Germline V CDR1 and CDR2: DFQATT, SNEGSKA (reference sequence). CDR3 size: 14 residues. The CDR3 region is CSASELRGNQPQHF. Written as DNA, the CDR3 is TGCAGTGCTAGTGAGCTTAGAGGCAATCAGCCCCAGCATTTT.

This chain links TRBV6-6 with TRBJ1-2; D uncertain. The germline V and J ends were trimmed by 2 bases and 6 bases, with 13 bases remaining between them. Germline-derived CDR1 and CDR2 are MNHNY and SVGAGI (reference sequence). The CDR3 has 14 residues. The CDR3 bases are TGTGCCAGCAGTTACCCCCAGGATGGGGATGGCTACACCTTC. This encodes CASSYPQDGDGYTF.

In its sample, this clonotype was seen once. The J gene is TRBJ2-3, the V gene TRBV5-6, with 13 positions matching TRBD2. Per germline, CDR1 SGHDT and CDR2 YYEEEE. The junction had 14 bases not matched to a gene; V was cut back by 4 bases and J by 0 bases. The CDR3 spans 20 residues. The chain's CDR3 is CASSLTSGTSGTPSTDTQYF. CDR3 coding DNA: TGTGCCAGCAGCCTTACTTCCGGGACTAGCGGGACCCCCAGCACAGATACGCAGTATTTT.

This clonotype was seen a few times. The gene calls are TRBV28 and TRBJ1-2; 9 nucleotides line up with TRBD1. CDR3 length equals 15 residues. V shed 5 bases and J 7 bases; nucleotides not matched to a gene: 11. The germline V gene encodes CDR1 MDHEN and CDR2 SYDVKM. The CDR3 bases are TGTGCCAGCAGTCGCCCTATAGGGACAGGGTCTGGCTACACCTTC. It translates to CASSRPIGTGSGYTF.

V usage is TRBV28 and J usage is TRBJ1-4; a possible D gene is TRBD1 (6 bases). The CDR3 loop spans 14 amino acids. Trimming removed 3 bases from V and 5 bases from J, with 10 bases in between. Germline CDR1 MDHEN, CDR2 SYDVKM. The CDR3 DNA reads as TGTGCCAGCAGTTTCTTTGGGGGCAATGAAAAACTGTTTTTT. This codes for CASSFFGGNEKLFF.

This clonotype was picked up a small number of times. The V gene is TRBV10-3, the J gene TRBJ2-6, with D possibly matching TRBD1 (6 bases). Trimming removed 6 bases from V and 0 bases from J, with 15 bases in between. The CDR3 extends over 17 amino acids. Germline lookup yields CDR1 ENHRY and CDR2 SYGVKD. The CDR3 sequence is CAIRSGQGNSGANVLTF. The CDR3 DNA reads TGTGCCATCAGGTCCGGGCAGGGGAACTCTGGGGCCAACGTCCTGACTTTC.

The chain carries TRBV20-1 and TRBJ2-1; TRBD2 matches 9 bases. CDR3 length: 16 residues. CDR1 is DFQATT and CDR2 is SNEGSKA in the germline V gene (reference sequence). After removal of 0 bases from V and 7 bases from J, the junction contained 10 bases not matched to a gene. CDR3 protein: CSARDPAGGISNEQFF. In DNA, the CDR3 is TGCAGTGCTAGAGATCCGGCGGGGGGGATTTCGAATGAGCAGTTCTTC.

This chain links TRBV20-1 with TRBJ1-2; 7 bases are shared with TRBD1. CDR3 size: 13 residues. Per the germline V gene, CDR1 is DFQATT and CDR2 is SNEGSKA (reference sequence). With 4 bases clipped from V and 2 bases from J, the junction kept 4 bases outside the gene matches. The CDR3 spells CSATRDRNYGYTF. Written as DNA, the CDR3 is TGCAGTGCTACCCGGGACAGAAACTATGGCTACACCTTC.

J is TRBJ1-4 and V is TRBV2; D is undetermined. Trimming shortened V by 5 bases and J by 7 bases, and 14 bases separated the two germline ends. The CDR3 has 14 residues. Germline V CDR1 and CDR2: SNHLY, FYNNEI. CDR3 sequence: CASSSDLGGEKLFF. The CDR3 bases are TGTGCCAGCAGTTCCGATCTTGGAGGTGAAAAACTGTTTTTT.

This clonotype was picked up a small number of times. The chain combines TRBV28 with TRBJ2-1; 9 positions agree with TRBD2. V lost 7 bases, J lost 3 bases, and 10 bases stayed unmatched. Germline V gives CDR1 MDHEN, CDR2 SYDVKM. The CDR3 contains 16 residues. Written as DNA, the CDR3 is TGTGCCAGCACCTCTTCTGCGGGGGGGTACTACAATGAGCAGTTCTTC. Amino acid sequence: CASTSSAGGYYNEQFF.

V usage is TRBV27 and J usage is TRBJ2-5; D possibly uses TRBD1 or TRBD2 (6 bases each). The tail of the sequence fits TRBJ2-7 better, so the J call may be wrong. The CDR3 is 15 residues long. Germline CDR1 reads MNHEY; CDR2 reads SMNVEV (reference sequence). DNA for the CDR3: TGTGCCAGCAGTTCTACCCCGGAAGGGGGGTACGAGCAGTACTTC. Translated: CASSSTPEGGYEQYF.

This clonotype showed up just a few times. This chain connects TRBV7-2 to TRBJ1-5; D unclear. With 6 bases removed from V and 6 bases from J, the gap between germline ends came to 15 bases. This CDR3 region has 14 residues. Germline CDR1 SGHTA, CDR2 FQGNSA. In DNA, the CDR3 is TGTGCCAGCAGTTCAGATTCGGGTTTTCAGCCCCAGCATTTT. Its protein is CASSSDSGFQPQHF.

The count of this clonotype is one. The rearrangement uses TRBV7-3 and TRBJ2-2; D not certain. Looked up from germline, CDR1 is SGHTA and CDR2 is FQGTGA. V dropped 6 bases and J dropped 4 bases, with 12 bases sitting between them. The CDR3 is 14 residues long. In nucleotides, the CDR3 is TGTGCCAGCAGTATTTCCGGACCCACCGGGGAGCTGTTTTTT. Translated: CASSISGPTGELFF.

This clonotype was seen only a few times. V usage is TRBV2 and J usage is TRBJ2-5; possible D gene TRBD2, 6 bases. The germline V gene has CDR1 SNHLY and CDR2 FYNNEI. Trimming removed 4 bases from V and 2 bases from J, with 11 bases in between. CDR3 length equals 14 residues. The CDR3 nucleotides read TGTGCCAGCAGTGGACTAGGGAGGCAAGAGACCCAGTACTTC. Translating it yields CASSGLGRQETQYF.

There are a few counts of this clonotype. The CDR3 is CSARAQGAETQYF. CDR3 DNA: TGCAGTGCTAGAGCACAGGGGGCCGAGACCCAGTACTTC. V usage is TRBV20-1 and J usage is TRBJ2-5; TRBD1 agrees at 9 bases. CDR3 size: 13 residues. The V gene end was trimmed by 1 base and the J gene end by 5 bases; junction bases not matched to a gene: 2. Germline V gene data show CDR1 as DFQATT and CDR2 as SNEGSKA (reference sequence).

The table lists this clonotype with a few counts. V and J are TRBV7-9 and TRBJ2-7, with 8 nucleotides matching TRBD1. There are 15 residues in the CDR3. V trimming: 6 bases; J trimming: 7 bases; junction bases outside the gene matches: 14. CDR1 and CDR2 (germline): SEHNR, FQNEAQ (reference sequence). As DNA, the CDR3 is TGTGCCAGCAGTTTCTACCCGACAGGGGCATTGGAGCAGTACTTC. This codes for CASSFYPTGALEQYF.

The rearrangement uses TRBV2 and TRBJ1-2, with D tentatively TRBD1 (6 bases). Trimming shortened V by 10 bases and J by 0 bases, and 12 bases separated the two germline ends. Germline V gene data show CDR1 as SNHLY and CDR2 as FYNNEI. The CDR3 consists of 13 residues. CDR3 in DNA: TGTGCCACCAGAGGGGGGACTAACTATGGCTACACCTTC. Translating it yields CATRGGTNYGYTF.

This clonotype was recorded many times. The V gene is TRBV2, the J gene TRBJ2-1; 7 nucleotides agree with TRBD2. The CDR3 contains 14 residues. CDR1 is SNHLY and CDR2 is FYNNEI in the germline V gene. The ends lost 4 bases at V and 2 bases at J; junction bases unmatched: 2. The DNA for the CDR3 is TGTGCCAGCAGTGCGGGGGGTCCCTACAATGAGCAGTTCTTC. Its translation: CASSAGGPYNEQFF.